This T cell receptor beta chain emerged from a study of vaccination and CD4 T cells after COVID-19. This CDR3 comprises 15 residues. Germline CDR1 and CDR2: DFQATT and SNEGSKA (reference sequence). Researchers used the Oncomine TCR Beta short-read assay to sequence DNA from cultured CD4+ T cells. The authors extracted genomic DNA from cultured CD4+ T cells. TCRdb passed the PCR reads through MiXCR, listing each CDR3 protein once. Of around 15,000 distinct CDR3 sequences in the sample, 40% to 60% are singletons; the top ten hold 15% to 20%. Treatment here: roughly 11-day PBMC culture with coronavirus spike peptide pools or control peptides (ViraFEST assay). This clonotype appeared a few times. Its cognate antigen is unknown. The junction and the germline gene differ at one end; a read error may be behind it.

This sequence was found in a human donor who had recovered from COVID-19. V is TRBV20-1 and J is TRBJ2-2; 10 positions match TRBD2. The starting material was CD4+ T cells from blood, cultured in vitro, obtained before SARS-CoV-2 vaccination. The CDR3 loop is CSAPQAGGNPGELFF. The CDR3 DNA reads TGCAGTGCTCCTCAAGCGGGAGGGAACCCCGGGGAGCTGTTTTTT.